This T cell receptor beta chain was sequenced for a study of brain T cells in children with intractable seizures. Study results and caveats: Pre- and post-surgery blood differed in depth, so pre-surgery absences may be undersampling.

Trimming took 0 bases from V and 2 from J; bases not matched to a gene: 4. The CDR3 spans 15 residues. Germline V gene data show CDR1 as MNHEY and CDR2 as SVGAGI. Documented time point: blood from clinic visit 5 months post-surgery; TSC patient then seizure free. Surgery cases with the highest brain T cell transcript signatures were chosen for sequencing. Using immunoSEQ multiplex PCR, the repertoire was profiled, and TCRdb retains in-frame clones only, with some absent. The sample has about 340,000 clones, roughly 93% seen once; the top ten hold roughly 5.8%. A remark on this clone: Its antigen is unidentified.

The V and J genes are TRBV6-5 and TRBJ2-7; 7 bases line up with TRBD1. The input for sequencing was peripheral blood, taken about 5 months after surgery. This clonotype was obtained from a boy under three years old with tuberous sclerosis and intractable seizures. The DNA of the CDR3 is TGTGCCAGCAGTTACTCAGCGACAGGGACCTACGAGCAGTACTTC. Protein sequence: CASSYSATGTYEQYF.